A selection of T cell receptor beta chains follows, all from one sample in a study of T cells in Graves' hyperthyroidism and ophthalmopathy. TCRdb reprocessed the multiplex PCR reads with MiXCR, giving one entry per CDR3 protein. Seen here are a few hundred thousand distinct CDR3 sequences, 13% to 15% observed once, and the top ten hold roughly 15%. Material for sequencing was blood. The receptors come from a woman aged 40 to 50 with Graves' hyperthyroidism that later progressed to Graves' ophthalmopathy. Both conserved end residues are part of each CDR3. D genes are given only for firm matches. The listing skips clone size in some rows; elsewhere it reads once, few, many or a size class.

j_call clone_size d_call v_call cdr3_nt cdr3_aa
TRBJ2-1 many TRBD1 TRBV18 TGTGCCAGCTCATCAGGGACAGGGGGGTACAATGAGCAGTTCTTC CASSSGTGGYNEQFF
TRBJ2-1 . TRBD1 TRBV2 TGTGCCAGCAGACGGGACAGGGGGCAGTCCTACAATGAGCAGTTCTTC CASRRDRGQSYNEQFF
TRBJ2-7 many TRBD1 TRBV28 TGTGCCAGCAGTATAATCCAGGGGGCGCGGGAGCAGTACTTC CASSIIQGAREQYF
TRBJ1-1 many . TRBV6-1 TGTGCCAGCAGTGAATTGTTCCGGCAGGGGAAGACTGAAGCTTTCTTT CASSELFRQGKTEAFF
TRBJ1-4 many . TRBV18 TGTGCCAGCTCACTCCGGGACACCCCAACTAATGAAAAACTGTTTTTT CASSLRDTPTNEKLFF
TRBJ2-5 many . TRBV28 TGTGCCAGCAGTCTTACAGGGATCGAAGAGACCCAGTACTTC CASSLTGIEETQYF
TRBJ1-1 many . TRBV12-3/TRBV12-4 TGTGCCAGCAGCCGGAGAGAGGAGATCACTGAAGCTTTCTTT CASSRREEITEAFF
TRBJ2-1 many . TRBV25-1 TGTGCCAGCAGTGCCCCGAGGGGGTTAAACAATGAGCAGTTCTTC CASSAPRGLNNEQFF
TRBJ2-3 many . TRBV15 TGTGCCACCAGCAGAGGTCCCGGGCACGATACGCAGTATTTT CATSRGPGHDTQYF
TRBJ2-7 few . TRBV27 TGTGCCAGCAGTTTTTATCGTGGGGGATACGAGCAGTACTTC CASSFYRGGYEQYF